This entry lists 32 T cell receptor beta chains sequenced from one sample in a study of cytomegalovirus exposure and HLA in healthy donors. The study ran its PCR with 60 Vbeta and 13 Jbeta primers. Sequenced by immunoSEQ multiplex PCR; TCRdb stores in-frame clones only, minus some. This sample carries 250,000 to 350,000 clones, roughly 90% of them seen once, and the ten largest clones take approximately 2.2%. The specimen was PBMCs. The source of these receptors is a woman younger than 30 in good health and CMV-seronegative.

The chain links TRBV29-1 to TRBJ2-2, with TRBD2 as a possible D gene (5 bases). Per the germline V gene, CDR1 is SQVTM and CDR2 is ANQGSEA. V was shortened by 6 bases and J by 7 bases, with 12 bases between the two germline ends. The CDR3 runs 12 residues. The CDR3 nucleotides are TGCAGCGTCGGAGGTATGATCGGGGAGCTGTTTTTT. Translation: CSVGGMIGELFF.

The chain is built from TRBV5-4 and TRBJ1-2, with D perhaps matching TRBD1 (6 bases). The V gene lost 4 bases and the J gene lost 4 bases, with 14 bases spanning the gap. This CDR3 is built from 14 residues. Germline values: CDR1 SGHNT, CDR2 YYREEE (reference sequence). CDR3 sequence reads: CASSGGGVGYGYTF. As DNA, the CDR3 is TGTGCCAGCAGCGGAGGGGGGGTCGGCTATGGCTACACCTTC.

This clone was found a few times. The chain has TRBV25-1 and TRBJ1-1; no clear D gene. This CDR3 spans 14 amino acids. Germline values: CDR1 MGHDK, CDR2 SYGVNS. V shed 1 base and J shed 7 bases, with 13 bases lying between them. CDR3 residues: CASSEFGKRDEAFF. The DNA of the CDR3 is TGTGCCAGCAGTGAATTTGGAAAGCGGGATGAAGCTTTCTTT.

This clone turned up a few times. The chain links TRBV7-8 to TRBJ1-4; the match to TRBD1 covers 9 bases. Per the germline V gene, CDR1 is SGHVS and CDR2 is FQNEAQ. The CDR3 extends over 15 amino acids. V lost 5 bases to trimming and J lost 6 bases; unmatched junction nucleotides: 7. CDR3 in DNA: TGTGCCAGCAGCCCCACAGGGGGCAGAGATGAAAAACTGTTTTTT. This sequence encodes CASSPTGGRDEKLFF.

V and J are TRBV27 and TRBJ2-1, with 8 bases fitting TRBD1. This CDR3 spans 15 amino acids. Trimming at V came to 3 bases and at J to 3 bases, leaving 4 bases not matched to a gene. CDR1 MNHEY and CDR2 SMNVEV come from the germline V gene (reference sequence). The DNA of the CDR3 is TGTGCCAGCAGTTTTCAGGGGGCGGTCTACAATGAGCAGTTCTTC. It translates to CASSFQGAVYNEQFF.

This clone showed up just once. This chain connects TRBV5-1 to TRBJ1-6, with TRBD1 matching over 7 bases. Germline CDR1 SGHRS, CDR2 YFSETQ. V was pared by 4 bases and J by 14 bases, with 3 bases of the junction left unmatched. The CDR3 is 11 residues long. The CDR3 region has the DNA TGCGCCAGCAGCGCGGGACAGACCCTCCACTTT. It translates to CASSAGQTLHF.

The chain recombines TRBV5-1 with TRBJ1-1, with D unresolved. The V end was cut by 6 bases, the J end by 4 bases, with 19 bases between. Germline CDR1 and CDR2: SGHRS and YFSETQ. CDR3 length equals 15 residues. As DNA, the CDR3 is TGCGCCAGCAACCCAGGCGATCCTACGGCCACTGAAGCTTTCTTT. Its translation is CASNPGDPTATEAFF.

The V and J genes are TRBV6-6 and TRBJ2-7, with a tentative D call TRBD2 (6 bases). This CDR3 contains 13 residues. The germline V gene encodes CDR1 MNHNY and CDR2 SVGAGI (reference sequence). V lost 6 bases, J lost 7 bases, and 16 bases lay in between. The CDR3 reads CASRGTAFWEQYF. CDR3 DNA: TGTGCCAGCAGGGGGACTGCCTTTTGGGAGCAGTACTTC.

V and J are TRBV21-1 and TRBJ1-5; TRBD1, the table's D call, lacks a check against the DNA. TRBV21-1 is noted as a pseudogene. This CDR3 is built from 17 residues. CDR3 nucleotide sequence: TGTGCCAGCAGCAAAGTGGTAGACAGGGATTTACTACAGCCCCAGCATTTT. It translates to CASSKVVDRDLLQPQHF.

The chain employs TRBV5-1 and TRBJ2-5; 12 positions match TRBD2. This CDR3 has 15 amino acids. Germline V gene lookup returns CDR1 SGHRS and CDR2 YFSETQ. J lost 5 bases, V lost 4 bases, and 6 bases had no gene match. The CDR3 region has the DNA TGCGCCAGCAGCCAGACTAGCGGGGGACCGGAGACCCAGTACTTC. Amino acids: CASSQTSGGPETQYF.

The CDR3 DNA follows: TGTGCCAGAAGCTGTCAGGGTAATGCGGGGGGCTACACCTTC. Translating it yields CARSCQGNAGGYTF. The rearrangement uses TRBV5-3 and TRBJ1-2; a weak D match, TRBD1 (5 bases). TRBV5-3 is an open reading frame whose function is uncertain. The CDR3 has 14 residues. The V end lost 3 bases, the J end lost 8 bases, and 17 bases lay between the germline ends.

The chain uses TRBV2 and TRBJ1-1; 7 nucleotides agree with TRBD1. From germline, CDR1 is SNHLY and CDR2 FYNNEI. The CDR3 totals 14 residues. The trim removed 6 bases at V and 2 bases at J, leaving 6 bases unmatched. The CDR3 spells CASRPQGGNTEAFF. CDR3 coding DNA: TGTGCCAGCAGACCTCAGGGGGGCAACACTGAAGCTTTCTTT.

The gene calls are TRBV4-1 and TRBJ1-4; the D gene is possibly TRBD1 (5 bases). CDR3 size: 15 residues. Germline loops: CDR1 MGHRA, CDR2 YSYEKL. The V end lost 3 bases, the J end lost 8 bases, and 16 bases lay between the germline ends. The CDR3, as DNA: TGCGCCAGCAGCCAGAGAGGGGCGGGGAGGGAAAAACTGTTTTTT. The encoded protein is CASSQRGAGREKLFF.

V and J are TRBV6-5 and TRBJ2-7, with 11 bases identical to TRBD1. CDR3 length equals 13 residues. Germline trimming cut 6 bases from V and 6 bases from J; bases unmatched to any gene: 4. Per germline, CDR1 MNHEY and CDR2 SVGAGI. The CDR3 loop is CASRPGQGGEQYF. CDR3 in DNA: TGTGCCAGCAGGCCGGGACAGGGGGGCGAGCAGTACTTC.

The rearrangement joins TRBV14 to TRBJ2-3, with D possibly matching TRBD2 (6 bases). The CDR3 sequence is 14 residues long. V was clipped by 3 bases and J by 2 bases, with 9 bases between them. Per germline, CDR1 SGHDN and CDR2 FVKESK. CDR3 amino acids: CASSQGGFTDTQYF. CDR3 nucleotides: TGTGCCAGCAGCCAGGGGGGATTCACAGATACGCAGTATTTT.

In this sample, this clone turned up a few times. The chain has TRBV10-3 and TRBJ2-1, with TRBD2 matching 7 bases. V shed 8 bases, J shed 7 bases, and the junction held 11 bases outside the gene matches. Germline V gene lookup returns CDR1 ENHRY and CDR2 SYGVKD. The CDR3 extends over 14 amino acids. CDR3 sequence reads: CAISRMDGRNEQFF. DNA of the CDR3: TGTGCCATCTCCCGAATGGACGGGAGGAATGAGCAGTTCTTC.

CDR3 in DNA: TGTGCCAGCAGTTTAATCTCTAACTATGGCTACACCTTC. Translated, it gives CASSLISNYGYTF. The chain couples TRBV28 to TRBJ1-2; D not resolved. This CDR3 comprises 13 residues. Per the germline V gene, CDR1 is MDHEN and CDR2 is SYDVKM. With 2 bases removed from V and 0 bases from J, the gap between germline ends came to 4 bases.

This clone was seen more than once but under ten times. The DNA for the CDR3 is TGCGCCAGCAGCGGGGGATTTAGCGGGGGACCTCCCTACGAGCAGTACTTC. It encodes CASSGGFSGGPPYEQYF. The gene calls are TRBV5-1 and TRBJ2-7; 9 nucleotides align to TRBD2. Trimming took 4 bases from V and 2 from J; bases not matched to a gene: 13. The CDR3 is 17 amino acids. The V gene's germline CDR1 is SGHRS and CDR2 YFSETQ.

The genes are TRBV14 and TRBJ2-3, with 7 bases that match TRBD2. The CDR3 runs 15 residues. The germline V gene encodes CDR1 SGHDN and CDR2 FVKESK. The V segment lost 5 bases and the J segment 5 bases; nucleotides outside the gene matches: 10. CDR3 nucleotides: TGTGCCAGCAGCACAAGGACTAGGGGCGGAGATACGCAGTATTTT. Amino acid sequence: CASSTRTRGGDTQYF.

This chain connects TRBV13 to TRBJ2-3, with 7 positions matching TRBD2. The CDR3 is 14 residues long. The V segment lost 2 bases and the J segment 5 bases; nucleotides outside the gene matches: 4. Germline CDR1 is PRHDT and CDR2 is FYEKMQ (reference sequence). This CDR3 reads CASSLWGGEDTQYF. CDR3 sequence (DNA): TGTGCCAGCAGCTTATGGGGGGGGGAAGATACGCAGTATTTT.

To note about this clone: One end of the junction does not line up with germline, which may come from a read error. In the same sample, other DNA sequences code for this CDR3. V usage is TRBV18 and J usage is TRBJ1-6; 8 positions match TRBD1. Germline loops: CDR1 KGHSH, CDR2 LQKENI. The CDR3 is made up of 16 amino acids. CDR3 region: CASSPRGQGENSPLHF. The CDR3, as DNA: TGTGCCAGCTCACCGCGAGGACAGGGTGAAAATTCCCCCCTCCACTTT. The whole variable domain, remainder taken from reference TRBV18 and TRBJ1-6, is NAGVMQNPRHLVRRRGQEARLRCSPMKGHSHVYWYRQLPEEGLKFMVYLQKENIIDESGMPKERFSAEFPKEGPSILRIQQVVRGDSAAYFCASSPRGQGENSPLHFGNGTRLTVT.

The V and J genes are TRBV29-1 and TRBJ1-5, with 12 positions matching TRBD1. The CDR3 is 17 amino acids. From germline, CDR1 is SQVTM and CDR2 ANQGSEA. J was trimmed by 7 bases and V by 2 bases; bases with no gene match: 12. The CDR3 protein is CSVESPPGQGAQQPQHF. CDR3 in DNA: TGCAGCGTTGAAAGCCCCCCGGGACAGGGGGCCCAACAGCCCCAGCATTTT. Supplemented by reference TRBV29-1 and TRBJ1-5, the full variable domain reads SAVISQKPSRDICQRGTSLTIQCQVDSQVTMMFWYRQQPGQSLTLIATANQGSEATYESGFVIDKFPISRPNLTFSTLTVSNMSPEDSSIYLCSVESPPGQGAQQPQHFGDGTRLSIL.

The chain is built from TRBV12-5 and TRBJ2-3, with 8 bases matching TRBD1. The CDR3 has 13 residues. V lost 6 bases and J lost 5; bases outside the gene matches: 4. Germline V gene data show CDR1 as LGHNT and CDR2 as FRNRAP. CDR3 nucleotides: TGTGCTAGTGGCCACACAGGGGGAGATACGCAGTATTTT. This encodes CASGHTGGDTQYF.

V and J are TRBV30 and TRBJ1-1, with 7 bases fitting TRBD1. The CDR3 covers 15 residues. Germline loops: CDR1 GTSNPN, CDR2 SVGIG (reference sequence). The J segment lost 1 base and the V segment lost 2 bases, leaving 7 bases of the junction unmatched. This CDR3 reads CAWSLQGPKNTEAFF. The CDR3 DNA follows: TGTGCCTGGAGTCTACAGGGGCCGAAGAACACTGAAGCTTTCTTT.

The chain uses TRBV27 and TRBJ1-5, with D unclear. The CDR3 runs 15 residues. The germline V gene has CDR1 MNHEY and CDR2 SMNVEV (reference sequence). Trimming removed 3 bases at V and 0 bases at J, with 9 bases between. CDR3 sequence: CASSLGALSNQPQHF. CDR3 DNA sequence: TGTGCCAGCAGTTTGGGAGCACTTAGCAATCAGCCCCAGCATTTT.

This clone was found a few times. J is TRBJ1-4 and V is TRBV6-6; the D gene is possibly TRBD1 (6 bases). Germline lookup yields CDR1 MNHNY and CDR2 SVGAGI (reference sequence). V was trimmed by 10 bases and J by 10 bases, leaving 19 bases between them. This CDR3 has 13 amino acids. CDR3 sequence: CATAWGRGTKLFF. DNA for the CDR3: TGTGCCACCGCGTGGGGGAGGGGGACAAAACTGTTTTTT.

The rearrangement links TRBV5-5 to TRBJ2-7, with 7 bases that match TRBD1. In germline, CDR1 is SGHKS, CDR2 YYEKEE (reference sequence). J was trimmed by 6 bases and V by 0 bases; bases with no gene match: 6. The CDR3 consists of 14 residues. CDR3 residues: CASSLGGQAAEQYF. Written as DNA, the CDR3 is TGTGCCAGCAGCTTGGGAGGACAGGCGGCCGAGCAGTACTTC.

The genes are TRBV27 and TRBJ2-1; D call uncertain. The CDR3 has 15 residues. Per the germline V gene, CDR1 is MNHEY and CDR2 is SMNVEV (reference sequence). Trimming took off 0 bases at V and 0 bases at J, with 6 bases between the two ends. The CDR3 region is CASSLSVSSYNEQFF. CDR3 nucleotide sequence: TGTGCCAGCAGTTTATCTGTGAGCTCCTACAATGAGCAGTTCTTC.

The gene calls are TRBV27 and TRBJ1-5; unclear D gene. Trimming took off 10 bases at V and 3 bases at J, with 19 bases between the two ends. The V gene's germline CDR1 is MNHEY and CDR2 SMNVEV (reference sequence). The CDR3 totals 15 residues. The CDR3 reads CANLILGRLNQPQHF. In DNA form, the CDR3 reads TGTGCCAACCTAATTCTCGGCAGGCTCAATCAGCCCCAGCATTTT.

This sequence joins TRBV13 and TRBJ1-5, with no clear D. CDR3 length equals 14 residues. Trimming pared 3 bases from V and 6 bases from J, leaving 12 bases between. Germline-derived CDR1 and CDR2 are PRHDT and FYEKMQ (reference sequence). CDR3 amino acids: CASSLSEGSQPQHF. The DNA of the CDR3 is TGTGCCAGCAGCTTGTCGGAGGGTAGTCAGCCCCAGCATTTT.

This clone was counted a single time. The J gene is TRBJ1-1, the V gene TRBV9, with D perhaps TRBD1 (5 bases). Between the trimmed V and J ends, which lost 7 bases and 5 bases, there was a span of 18 bases. Germline CDR1 SGDLS, CDR2 YYNGEE. CDR3 length: 14 amino acids. The CDR3 loop reads CASSKLRTWTEAFF. The CDR3 DNA reads TGTGCCAGCTCGAAACTCCGGACATGGACTGAAGCTTTCTTT.

The V and J genes are TRBV6-1 and TRBJ1-5, with D maybe TRBD1 (6 bases). Germline V gene data show CDR1 as MNHNS and CDR2 as SASEGT. The CDR3 extends over 14 amino acids. V was pared by 6 bases and J by 3 bases, with 12 bases between. CDR3 sequence: CASRPQGYNQPQHF. The CDR3 coding sequence is TGTGCCAGCAGGCCACAGGGTTACAATCAGCCCCAGCATTTT.